This T cell receptor beta chain was observed in a study of cytomegalovirus exposure and HLA in healthy donors. General study results and limits: Within an earlier analysis, most TCR beta V segments proved productive either about 87% or about 30% of the time.

Trimming took 0 bases from V and 3 from J, leaving 12 bases between them. The germline V gene encodes CDR1 MGHRA and CDR2 YSYEKL. The CDR3 runs 15 residues. Primers for the PCR totalled 60 Vbeta and 13 Jbeta. Assay used: immunoSEQ multiplex PCR; TCRdb lists only in-frame clones, some missing. The repertoire holds about 140,000 clones, with roughly 80% as singletons. On this clone: Its specificity is not known.

The rearrangement uses TRBV4-1 and TRBJ2-7; no clear D. This receptor was obtained from a male donor in good health and CMV-seronegative. Sequencing was carried out using PBMCs. CDR3 sequence reads: CASSQESQPGYEQYF. As DNA, the CDR3 is TGCGCCAGCAGCCAAGAGTCCCAACCCGGCTACGAGCAGTACTTC.